What follows are 5 T cell receptor beta chains derived from one specimen sequenced in a study of blood T cells in healthy people across ages (dated by TCRdb to the mid-2010s). Libraries came from 5' RACE. Sequenced on an Illumina HiSeq 2500. The second PCR ran for roughly 6 to 11 cycles and used a J-beta primer mix along with a sample-barcoded 5' primer. The public reads were reanalyzed by TCRdb: fastp trimming at Q25, MiXCR alignment, in-frame beta chains only. Under each unique CDR3 protein, matching rows form one entry showing the most common genes and DNA. Across this sample there are more than 800,000 distinct CDR3 sequences, with 25% to 35% seen only once. Together, the top ten hold roughly 17% of the sample. The specimen sequenced was blood. The source is a woman of 80 years or more in good health.

At least ten counts were recorded for this clonotype. J is TRBJ1-2 and V is TRBV11-2; maybe TRBD1 (5 bases). The CDR3 runs 16 residues. V lost 5 bases to trimming and J lost 0 bases, with 16 bases between them. Germline V gene lookup returns CDR1 SGHAT and CDR2 FQNNGV. In nucleotides, the CDR3 is TGTGCCAGCAGCCGACCGGGAGGGGATTCTAACTATGGCTACACCTTC. Translating it yields CASSRPGGDSNYGYTF.

V usage is TRBV19 and J usage is TRBJ2-1, with TRBD2 identical over 14 bases. CDR1 is LNHDA, CDR2 SQIVND, per germline (reference sequence). The CDR3 is 16 amino acids. The ends lost 4 bases at V and 6 bases at J; junction bases unmatched: 5. CDR3 coding DNA: TGTGCCAGTAGTAAAAAGACTAGCGGGGGGGCCAATGAGCAGTTCTTC. This sequence encodes CASSKKTSGGANEQFF.

The V gene is TRBV7-9, the J gene TRBJ2-2; the D is unclear. V lost 5 bases, J lost 7 bases, and 11 bases lay in between. The length of the CDR3 is 13 residues. Germline V CDR1 and CDR2: SEHNR, FQNEAQ (reference sequence). The CDR3 reads CASSPSGVGELFF. For the CDR3, the DNA is TGTGCCAGCAGCCCAAGTGGGGTCGGGGAGCTGTTTTTT.

To note about this clonotype: This may be a read error: a much more frequent sequence differs by one nucleotide. This rearrangement joins TRBV18 to TRBJ1-2; 7 bases align to TRBD1. CDR3 length: 14 amino acids. The germline V gene encodes CDR1 KGHSH and CDR2 LQKENI. V lost 8 bases and J lost 1; bases outside the gene matches: 7. The CDR3 DNA sequence: TGTGCCAGCCCTCCCGCAGGGGGTAACTATGGCTACACCTTC. Translated: CASPPAGGNYGYTF.

Regarding this clonotype: The junction differs from germline at one of its ends, possibly a read error. The chain uses TRBV10-3 and TRBJ2-1; perhaps D is TRBD1 or TRBD2 (5 bases each). The J call is doubtful: the DNA matches TRBJ2-7 better. The CDR3 length is 13 residues. Looked up from germline, CDR1 is ENHRY and CDR2 is SYGVKD. CDR3 protein: CAVSRGTDNEQYF. CDR3 nucleotides: TGTGCCGTCAGCAGAGGGACGGATAATGAGCAGTACTTC.